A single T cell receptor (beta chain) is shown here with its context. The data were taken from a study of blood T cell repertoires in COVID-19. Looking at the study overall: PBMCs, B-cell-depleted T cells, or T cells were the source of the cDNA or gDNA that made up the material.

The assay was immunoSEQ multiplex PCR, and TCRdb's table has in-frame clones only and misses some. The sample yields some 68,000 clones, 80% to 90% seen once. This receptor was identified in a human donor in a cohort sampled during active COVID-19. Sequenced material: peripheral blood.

In DNA form, the CDR3 reads TGTGCCAGCAGTTTATGGACAAGCTCTGGAAACACCATATATTTT. It encodes CASSLWTSSGNTIYF. The rearrangement links TRBV28 to TRBJ1-3; D is unclear. This CDR3 region has 15 residues. Germline V lookup: CDR1 MDHEN, CDR2 SYDVKM. Trimming shortened V by 0 bases and J by 0 bases, and 6 bases separated the two germline ends.